The TCR beta chain under discussion was sequenced for a study of T-cell reconstitution after alpha-beta-depleted transplantation in children. This clonotype was recorded many times. As it was prepared, the TCRbeta library received unique molecular identifiers. In TCRdb, the PCR reads were re-called with MiXCR into one record per CDR3 protein. The sample lists about 600,000 distinct CDR3 sequences, 10% to 13% occurring once. The clonotype comes from a human donor who donated a stem cell graft to a child with acute myeloid leukemia. The sequences come from PBMCs from the stem cell graft donor, collected from the stem cell graft.

CDR3 DNA sequence: TGTGCCAGCAGCTTATTCGTCAGGGACAGAGAGGGAGCTTTCTTT. Its protein is CASSLFVRDREGAFF. The chain joins TRBV7-6 to TRBJ1-1; TRBD1 matches 7 bases. Germline CDR1 SGHVS, CDR2 FNYEAQ. V was clipped by 2 bases and J by 10 bases; unmatched bases: 13. CDR3 length equals 15 residues. Drawing the rest from reference TRBV7-6 and TRBJ1-1, the complete variable domain is GAGVSQSPRYKVTKRGQDVALRCDPISGHVSLYWYRQALGQGPEFLTYFNYEAQQDKSGLPNDRFSAERPEGSISTLTIQRTEQRDSAMYRCASSLFVRDREGAFFGQGTRLTVV.